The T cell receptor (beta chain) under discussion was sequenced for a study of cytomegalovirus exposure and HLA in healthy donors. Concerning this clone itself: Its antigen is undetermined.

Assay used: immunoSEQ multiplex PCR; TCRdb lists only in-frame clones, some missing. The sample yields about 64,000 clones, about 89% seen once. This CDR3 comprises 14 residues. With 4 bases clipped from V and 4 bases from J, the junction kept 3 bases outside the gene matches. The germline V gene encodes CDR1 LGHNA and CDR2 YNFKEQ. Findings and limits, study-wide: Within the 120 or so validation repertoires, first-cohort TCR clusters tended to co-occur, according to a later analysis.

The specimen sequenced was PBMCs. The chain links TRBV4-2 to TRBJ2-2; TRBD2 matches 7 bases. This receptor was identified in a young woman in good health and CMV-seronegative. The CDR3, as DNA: TGTGCCAGCAGCCCATTAGCGGGCACCGGGGAGCTGTTTTTT. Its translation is CASSPLAGTGELFF.